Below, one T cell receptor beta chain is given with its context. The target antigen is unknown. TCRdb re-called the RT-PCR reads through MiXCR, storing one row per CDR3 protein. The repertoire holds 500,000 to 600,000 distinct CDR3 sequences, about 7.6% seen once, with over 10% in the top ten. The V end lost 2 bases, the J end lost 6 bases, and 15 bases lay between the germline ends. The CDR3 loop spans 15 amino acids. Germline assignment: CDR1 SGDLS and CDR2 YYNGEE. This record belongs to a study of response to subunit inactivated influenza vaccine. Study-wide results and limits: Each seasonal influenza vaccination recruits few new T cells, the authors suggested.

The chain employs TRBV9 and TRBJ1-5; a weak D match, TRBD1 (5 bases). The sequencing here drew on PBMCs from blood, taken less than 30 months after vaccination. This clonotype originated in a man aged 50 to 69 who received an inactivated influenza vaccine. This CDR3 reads CASSVSGGSGQPQHF. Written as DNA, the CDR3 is TGTGCCAGCAGCGTCTCGGGGGGAAGCGGTCAGCCCCAGCATTTT.